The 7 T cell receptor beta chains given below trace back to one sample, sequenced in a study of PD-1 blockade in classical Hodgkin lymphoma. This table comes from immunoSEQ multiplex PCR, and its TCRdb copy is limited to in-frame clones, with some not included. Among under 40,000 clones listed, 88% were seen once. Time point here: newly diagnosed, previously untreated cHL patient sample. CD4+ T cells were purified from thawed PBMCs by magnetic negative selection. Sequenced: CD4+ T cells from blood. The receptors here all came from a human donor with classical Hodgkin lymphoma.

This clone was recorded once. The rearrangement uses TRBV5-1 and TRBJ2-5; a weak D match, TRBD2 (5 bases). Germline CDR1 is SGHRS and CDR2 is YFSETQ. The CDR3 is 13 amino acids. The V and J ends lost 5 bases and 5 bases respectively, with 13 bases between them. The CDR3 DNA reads TGCGCCAGCAGAGAGGGCACGCGGGAGACCCAGTACTTC. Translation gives CASREGTRETQYF.

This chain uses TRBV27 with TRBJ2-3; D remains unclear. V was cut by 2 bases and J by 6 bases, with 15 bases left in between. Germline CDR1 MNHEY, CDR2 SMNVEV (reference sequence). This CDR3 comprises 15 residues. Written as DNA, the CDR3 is TGTGCCAGCAGTTTAAAGGGAAGGGTCCTGGATACGCAGTATTTT. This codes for CASSLKGRVLDTQYF.

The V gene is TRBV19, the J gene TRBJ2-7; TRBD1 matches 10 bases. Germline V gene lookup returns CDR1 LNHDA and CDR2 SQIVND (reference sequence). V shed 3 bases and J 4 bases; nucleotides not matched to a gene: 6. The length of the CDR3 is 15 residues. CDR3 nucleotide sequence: TGTGCCAGTAGTATCGGGGACAGGGGCGTTTACGAGCAGTACTTC. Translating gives CASSIGDRGVYEQYF.

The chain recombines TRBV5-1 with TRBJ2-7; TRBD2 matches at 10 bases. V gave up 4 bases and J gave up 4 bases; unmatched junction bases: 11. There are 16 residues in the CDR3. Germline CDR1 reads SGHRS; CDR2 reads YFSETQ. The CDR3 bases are TGCGCCAGCAGCCGAGGGTGGACTAGCGGAGGGTACGAGCAGTACTTC. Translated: CASSRGWTSGGYEQYF.

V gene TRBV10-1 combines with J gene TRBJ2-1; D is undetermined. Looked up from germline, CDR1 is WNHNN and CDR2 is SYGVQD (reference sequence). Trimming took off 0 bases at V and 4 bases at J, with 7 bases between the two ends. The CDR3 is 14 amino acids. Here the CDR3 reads CASSESSGYNEQFF. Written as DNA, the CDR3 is TGCGCCAGCAGTGAGTCGAGTGGTTACAATGAGCAGTTCTTC.

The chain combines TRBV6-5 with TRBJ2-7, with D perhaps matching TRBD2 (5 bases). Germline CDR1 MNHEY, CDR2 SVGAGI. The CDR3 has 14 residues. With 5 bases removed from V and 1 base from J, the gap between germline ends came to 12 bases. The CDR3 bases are TGTGCCAGCAGTGGCCCAAAGCGGTCCTACGAGCAGTACTTC. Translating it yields CASSGPKRSYEQYF.

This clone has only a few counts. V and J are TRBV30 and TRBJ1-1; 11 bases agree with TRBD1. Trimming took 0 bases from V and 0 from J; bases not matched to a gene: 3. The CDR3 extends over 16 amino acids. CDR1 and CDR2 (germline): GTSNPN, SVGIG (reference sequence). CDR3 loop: CAWSVPDRGLNTEAFF. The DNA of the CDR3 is TGTGCCTGGAGTGTTCCGGACAGGGGGCTGAACACTGAAGCTTTCTTT.